What follows is one T cell receptor beta chain and its context. This entry comes from a study of blood T cell repertoires in COVID-19. Study as a whole: COVID-19 samples from acute and convalescent phases originated in the United States, Italy and Spain. T cells, B-cell-depleted T cells, or PBMCs provided the cDNA or gDNA that served as material.

CDR1 and CDR2 from the germline V gene are MNHEY and SVGEGT. This CDR3 has 16 residues. V dropped 2 bases and J dropped 6; count of bases not matched to a gene: 9. Original handling: Counts of nucleated cells, estimated from reference gene primer amplification, were obtained. The protocol was immunoSEQ multiplex PCR, while the TCRdb copy is restricted to in-frame clones and leaves out a portion. The DNA was the basis for D and trimming; V, J and clone size are from that table. Of 90,000 to 150,000 clones in the sample, approximately 90% are singletons; the top ten hold under 20%. This receptor was taken from a human donor with acute or convalescent COVID-19. The donor label of this sample is uncertain. The chain joins TRBV6-2 or TRBV6-3 to TRBJ1-5; 8 positions match TRBD1. The sample was peripheral blood. CDR3 coding DNA: TGTGCCAGCAGTTACCCGGGGACAGGTCGTTCTCAGCCCCAGCATTTT. This sequence encodes CASSYPGTGRSQPQHF.